The rows below give T cell receptor beta chains drawn from one sample of a study of T-cell reconstitution after alpha-beta-depleted transplantation in children. TCRdb ran MiXCR on the PCR reads and lists one entry per CDR3 protein. This table holds 380,000 or so distinct CDR3 sequences, approximately 12% found once. The material sequenced was PBMCs, taken from the stem cell graft. These TCRs come from a human donor who donated a stem cell graft to a child with Fanconi anemia. Both conserved end residues are part of each CDR3. A D gene is named only where the DNA matches it firmly. A row's size may be missing; if present it is once, few, many or a size class.

D,V,size,J,CDR3,DNA
-,TRBV12-3/TRBV12-4,many,TRBJ2-3,CASSPGLILGDTQYF,TGTGCCAGCAGCCCTGGACTCATCCTTGGGGATACGCAGTATTTT
-,TRBV7-2,-,TRBJ2-7,CASSLGVSSAEEQYF,TGTGCCAGCAGCTTAGGTGTCTCAAGTGCGGAGGAGCAGTACTTC
-,TRBV5-1,-,TRBJ2-2,CASSPHEDGELFF,TGCGCCAGCAGTCCACACGAGGACGGGGAGCTGTTTTTT
TRBD1,TRBV20-1,many,TRBJ1-5,CSATGVSNQPQHF,TGCAGTGCCACAGGGGTCAGCAATCAGCCCCAGCATTTT
TRBD1,TRBV28,-,TRBJ1-4,CAISPLREEGSTGELFF,TGTGCCATCAGTCCCTTGCGGGAGGAGGGGTCCACAGGGGAACTGTTTTTT
-,TRBV29-1,-,TRBJ1-1,CSVEGGNNAEVFF,TGCAGCGTTGAGGGCGGTAATAACGCTGAAGTTTTCTTT
-,TRBV11-2,-,TRBJ1-2,CASSLQASLYGYTF,TGTGCCAGCAGCCTTCAGGCTTCCCTCTATGGCTACACCTTC
-,TRBV5-6,many,TRBJ2-3,CASSLEDTQYF,TGTGCCAGCAGCTTAGAAGATACGCAGTATTTT
-,TRBV7-6,few,TRBJ2-7,CASSAGATGREQYF,TGTGCCAGCAGCGCGGGCGCCACGGGGAGGGAGCAGTACTTC
-,TRBV12-3/TRBV12-4,-,TRBJ2-3,CASSSLGAGRQASDTQYF,TGTGCCAGCAGTTCCCTAGGGGCGGGCCGACAAGCCTCAGATACGCAGTATTTT
-,TRBV5-6,-,TRBJ1-4,CASSLEPGRPNEKLFF,TGTGCCAGCAGCTTGGAACCGGGACGACCTAATGAAAAACTGTTTTTT
-,TRBV10-3,many,TRBJ1-1,CAIQVKGDTEAFF,TGTGCCATCCAGGTGAAGGGGGACACTGAAGCTTTCTTT
TRBD2,TRBV7-9,many,TRBJ2-3,CASSLVGTSGDTQYF,TGTGCCAGCAGCTTAGTTGGGACTAGCGGCGATACGCAGTATTTT
TRBD2,TRBV5-6,many,TRBJ2-1,CASSLLLTGGGDEQFF,TGTGCCAGCAGCTTACTTCTTACGGGCGGGGGAGATGAGCAGTTCTTC
-,TRBV12-3/TRBV12-4,many,TRBJ2-3,CASSLRIGVTDTQYF,TGTGCCAGCAGTTTAAGGATCGGGGTTACAGATACGCAGTATTTT
-,TRBV27,-,TRBJ1-1,CASSTDRLNTEAFF,TGTGCCAGCAGTACCGACAGACTGAACACTGAAGCTTTCTTT
TRBD1,TRBV12-3/TRBV12-4,-,TRBJ2-1,CASSLRQGRDEQFF,TGTGCCAGCAGTTTAAGACAGGGGCGCGATGAGCAGTTCTTC
-,TRBV3-1,-,TRBJ2-5,CASSPDNTGETQYF,TGTGCCAGCAGCCCGGATAACACCGGAGAGACCCAGTACTTC
-,TRBV12-3/TRBV12-4,-,TRBJ1-2,CASSLNRGDGYTF,TGTGCCAGCAGCCTTAATCGGGGAGATGGCTACACCTTC
-,TRBV7-2,-,TRBJ1-2,CASSPQSRANYGYTF,TGTGCCAGCAGCCCCCAGAGTAGGGCTAACTATGGCTACACCTTC
-,TRBV6-5,-,TRBJ2-1,CASSSGQAHNEQLF,TGTGCCAGCAGTTCGGGACAAGCGCACAATGAGCAGCTCTTC
-,TRBV10-2,few,TRBJ2-2,CASRGRGTGELFF,TGCGCCAGCAGGGGCAGAGGGACCGGGGAGCTGTTTTTT
-,TRBV6-2/TRBV6-3,-,TRBJ2-5,CASRGLSAETQYF,TGTGCCAGCAGGGGCCTCTCGGCGGAGACCCAGTACTTC
-,TRBV5-6,many,TRBJ2-2,CASSFMGGELFF,TGTGCCAGCAGCTTCATGGGGGGGGAGCTGTTTTTT
TRBD1,TRBV13,-,TRBJ1-2,CASSSQGGTNYGYTF,TGTGCCAGCAGCTCGCAGGGGGGGACTAACTATGGCTACACCTTC
-,TRBV12-3/TRBV12-4,many,TRBJ2-2,CASSSTPGELFF,TGTGCCAGCTCGTCTACCCCCGGGGAGCTGTTTTTT
-,TRBV7-9,few,TRBJ1-1,CASSPSPAFF,TGTGCCAGCAGCCCCAGTCCGGCTTTCTTT
-,TRBV2,-,TRBJ2-1,CASTLQSTNEQFF,TGTGCCAGCACGCTGCAGAGTACGAATGAGCAGTTCTTC
-,TRBV12-3/TRBV12-4,many,TRBJ1-1,CASRVGVNTEAFF,TGTGCCAGCAGGGTTGGCGTGAACACTGAAGCTTTCTTT
-,TRBV5-4,-,TRBJ1-1,CASSLRGRSTEAFF,TGTGCCAGCAGCCTCCGGGGTCGGAGCACTGAAGCTTTCTTT
-,TRBV12-3/TRBV12-4,few,TRBJ2-5,CASSLALSETQYF,TGTGCCAGCAGTTTAGCGCTCTCGGAGACCCAGTACTTC
-,TRBV5-1,-,TRBJ1-6,CASSENQGGNSPLHF,TGCGCCAGCAGCGAAAACCAGGGTGGCAATTCACCCCTCCACTTT
-,TRBV20-1,many,TRBJ2-5,CSALVTETQYF,TGCAGTGCACTAGTAACCGAGACCCAGTACTTC
-,TRBV20-1,few,TRBJ1-1,CSPSTRGQELWNTEAFF,TGCAGTCCTTCCACTCGAGGGCAGGAACTTTGGAACACTGAAGCTTTCTTT
-,TRBV2,-,TRBJ2-5,CATAVFQETQYF,TGTGCCACCGCGGTGTTCCAAGAGACCCAGTACTTC
TRBD1,TRBV10-3,medium-sized,TRBJ2-3,CAISEYLPGQRTDTQYF,TGTGCCATCAGTGAATACTTACCGGGACAGCGCACAGATACGCAGTATTTT
-,TRBV7-9,-,TRBJ2-7,CASSLAGGREQYF,TGTGCCAGCAGCTTAGCAGGAGGGAGGGAGCAGTACTTC
-,TRBV11-3,-,TRBJ2-5,CASSYPGGETQYF,TGTGCCAGCAGCTATCCCGGAGGGGAGACCCAGTACTTC
-,TRBV20-1,few,TRBJ1-2,CSATVGTGYGYTF,TGCAGTGCTACCGTGGGGACGGGCTATGGCTACACCTTC
-,TRBV12-3/TRBV12-4,many,TRBJ2-3,CASSLRGYTQYF,TGTGCCAGCAGTCTCAGGGGATATACGCAGTATTTT
-,TRBV5-1,-,TRBJ1-2,CASSLREGGGNYGYTF,TGCGCCAGCAGCCTTAGAGAGGGAGGAGGAAACTATGGCTACACCTTC
TRBD2,TRBV7-3,many,TRBJ2-3,CASSHGTSGATDTQYF,TGTGCCAGCAGCCACGGGACTAGCGGGGCCACAGATACGCAGTATTTT
TRBD1,TRBV24-1,many,TRBJ1-2,CATSDQREGGGSDGYTF,TGTGCCACCAGTGATCAAAGAGAAGGAGGGGGCTCGGATGGCTACACCTTC
-,TRBV4-3,few,TRBJ2-1,CASSQVLANYNEQFF,TGCGCCAGCAGCCAAGTTTTAGCGAATTACAATGAGCAGTTCTTC
TRBD1,TRBV28,few,TRBJ1-1,CASTLPGQGAREAFF,TGTGCCAGCACCTTACCGGGACAGGGGGCTCGTGAAGCTTTCTTT
TRBD1,TRBV7-9,-,TRBJ1-2,CASSGRTGSWYGYTF,TGTGCCAGCAGCGGGCGGACAGGGAGTTGGTATGGCTACACCTTC
-,TRBV15,few,TRBJ1-2,CATSRDQGAYGYTF,TGTGCCACCAGCAGAGATCAGGGAGCCTATGGCTACACCTTC
-,TRBV20-1,once,TRBJ2-2,CSAGVLRAANTGELFF,TGCAGTGCTGGTGTTTTGAGGGCCGCGAACACCGGGGAGCTGTTTTTT